One and the same sample provided the 4 T cell receptor beta chains below, sequenced in a study of OX40 agonist ivuxolimab in advanced cancers. The protocol used for the library was the immunoSEQ multiplex PCR assay. TCRdb re-hosts the immuneACCESS table, in-frame sequences only. Its copies lack some clones; in the studies checked, an unresolved V gene accounts for under half of them, and the cause for the rest is not known. This sample lists 70,000 or so clones; more than 85% were detected once. The top ten constitute 0.25% to 0.3% of the sample. Source: CD4+ or CD8+ T cells sorted from blood, taken in a trial of the OX40 agonist ivuxolimab. The receptors originated from an adult with an advanced solid tumor such as melanoma, head and neck, liver or kidney cancer.

This sequence joins TRBV6-5 and TRBJ2-3; no reliable D call. Germline V gene data show CDR1 as MNHEY and CDR2 as SVGAGI. The CDR3 runs 13 residues. Deletions cut 6 bases from V and 4 bases from J, with 11 bases between. CDR3 residues: CASRKTVPDTQYF. The CDR3 bases are TGTGCCAGCAGAAAAACGGTGCCAGATACGCAGTATTTT.

The chain has TRBV18 and TRBJ1-5; TRBD1 might be the D (6 bases). V dropped 4 bases and J dropped 2 bases, with 12 bases sitting between them. The germline CDR1 and CDR2 sequences are KGHSH and LQKENI. The CDR3 extends over 15 amino acids. CDR3 nucleotides: TGTGCCAGCTCACTACAGGGAATCGGCAATCAGCCCCAGCATTTT. Its translation is CASSLQGIGNQPQHF.

The rearrangement links TRBV29-1 to TRBJ1-2; D is unclear. Germline CDR1 reads SQVTM; CDR2 reads ANQGSEA. This CDR3 contains 11 residues. The ends were cut back, 3 bases at V and 4 bases at J, with 6 bases in the middle. The CDR3: CSVESSYGYTF. The CDR3 DNA sequence: TGCAGCGTTGAGTCCAGCTATGGCTACACCTTC.

This chain connects TRBV5-4 to TRBJ2-7; the match to TRBD1 covers 9 bases. The CDR3 extends over 16 amino acids. The J segment lost 4 bases and the V segment lost 0 bases, leaving 8 bases of the junction unmatched. Germline V CDR1 and CDR2: SGHNT, YYREEE (reference sequence). The DNA for the CDR3 is TGTGCCAGCAGCTTGGAATTGGGGACAGGGTTTTACGAGCAGTACTTC. Its translation: CASSLELGTGFYEQYF. Supplemented by reference TRBV5-4 and TRBJ2-7, the full variable domain reads ETGVTQSPTHLIKTRGQQVTLRCSSQSGHNTVSWYQQALGQGPQFIFQYYREEENGRGNFPPRFSGLQFPNYSSELNVNALELDDSALYLCASSLELGTGFYEQYFGPGTRLTVT.